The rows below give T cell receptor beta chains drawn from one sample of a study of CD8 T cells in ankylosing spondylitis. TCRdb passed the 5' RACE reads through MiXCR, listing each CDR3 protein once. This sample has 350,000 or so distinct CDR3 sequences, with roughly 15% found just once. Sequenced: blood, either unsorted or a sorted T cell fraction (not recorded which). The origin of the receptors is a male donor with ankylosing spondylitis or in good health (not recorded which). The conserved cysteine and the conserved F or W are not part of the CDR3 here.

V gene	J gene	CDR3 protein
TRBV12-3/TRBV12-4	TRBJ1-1	ASSLGERRANTEAF
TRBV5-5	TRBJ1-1	ASSPLSSPKDTEAF
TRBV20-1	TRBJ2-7	SASQFSEWSYEQY
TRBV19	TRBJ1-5	ASSIEGLSNQPQH
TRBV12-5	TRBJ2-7	ASGWDRYEQY
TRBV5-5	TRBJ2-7	ASSRPGQGRSYEQY
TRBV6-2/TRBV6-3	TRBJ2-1	ASSAIARNNEQF
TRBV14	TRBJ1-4	ASSHTSTVEKLF
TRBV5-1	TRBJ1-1	ASSLGSFNTEAF
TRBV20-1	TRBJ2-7	SARPMTGSTYEQY
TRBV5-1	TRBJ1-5	ASSVEGNQPQH
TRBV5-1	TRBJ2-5	ASRWTEQETQY
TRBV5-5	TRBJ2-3	ASSKLVGGPTDTQY
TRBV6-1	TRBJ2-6	ASSPPVSGANVLT
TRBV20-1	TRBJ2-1	SAPGLAGAYNEQF
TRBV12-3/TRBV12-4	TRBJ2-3	ASSLGQDLDTQY
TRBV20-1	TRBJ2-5	SASPGIVTETQY
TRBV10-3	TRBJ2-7	AISGGGYEQY
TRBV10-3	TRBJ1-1	AISETGTNTEAF
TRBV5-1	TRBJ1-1	ASSLRPRGENTEAF
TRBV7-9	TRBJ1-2	ASTIEGARGYT
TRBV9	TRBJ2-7	ASSARIQGPPKY
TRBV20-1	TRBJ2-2	SARKGLAGYTGELF
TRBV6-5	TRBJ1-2	ASSYDSQEHYGYT
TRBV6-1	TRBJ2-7	ASSEGAGPRDEQY
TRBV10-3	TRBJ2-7	AISERAHEQY
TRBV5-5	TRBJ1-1	ASSLVIGNTEAF
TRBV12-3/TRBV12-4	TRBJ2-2	ASGRGGSNTGELF
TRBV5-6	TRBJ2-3	ASSQDLRGEMDTQY